The T cell receptor beta chain under discussion was sequenced for a study of blood T cell repertoires in COVID-19. The overall study: Acute-phase and convalescent COVID-19 samples originated in the United States, Italy and Spain. Nucleic acid was either cDNA or gDNA, and it came from T cells, B-cell-depleted T cells, or PBMCs.

This clone was detected only once. CDR3 length: 15 amino acids. The V gene lost 4 bases and the J gene lost 6 bases, with 13 bases spanning the gap. The germline V gene encodes CDR1 SGHAT and CDR2 FQNNGV. In the authors' methods: Scientists estimated how many nucleated cells there were by amplifying reference gene primers. Profiled with immunoSEQ multiplex PCR; TCRdb holds only in-frame clones, not every one. For V, J and clone size, that table is used; D and trimming come from the DNA. The sample lists approximately 82,000 clones, 70% to 90% occurring once. This clonotype was sampled from a human donor in a cohort sampled during active COVID-19. V is TRBV11-2 and J is TRBJ1-6; D not resolved. The source material was peripheral blood. This CDR3 is CASSWEVNTNSPLHF. The CDR3 DNA follows: TGTGCCAGCAGCTGGGAGGTGAATACTAATTCACCCCTCCACTTT.